This passage covers 10 T cell receptor beta chains from one sample sequenced in a study of T-cell memory formation after mild COVID-19. One entry per CDR3 protein, called by TCRdb with MiXCR from the 5' RACE reads. The table has 560,000 or so distinct CDR3 sequences, 17% seen once. The sequencing input was PBMCs or a T cell subset sorted from them (not recorded which). Every receptor here comes from an adult woman who had mild COVID-19 (a few samples of this study predate the infection). Cell type and time point are not known.

Ten or more counts support this clonotype. V gene TRBV7-8 combines with J gene TRBJ1-2; unclear D gene. V was clipped by 5 bases and J by 0 bases, with 10 bases between them. CDR1 and CDR2 (germline): SGHVS, FQNEAQ. This CDR3 comprises 14 residues. CDR3 residues: CASSQRPTNYGYTF. The CDR3, as DNA: TGTGCCAGCAGCCAGAGACCTACTAACTATGGCTACACCTTC.

The chain has TRBV7-9 and TRBJ2-1; 12 positions agree with TRBD2. This CDR3 has 15 amino acids. The V gene's germline CDR1 is SEHNR and CDR2 FQNEAQ (reference sequence). V shed 6 bases and J 8 bases; nucleotides not matched to a gene: 8. CDR3 bases: TGTGCCAGCAGGCCGACTAGCGGGAGTTTGGATGAGCAGTTCTTC. It encodes CASRPTSGSLDEQFF.

The V call is TRBV7-6, the J call TRBJ1-4; weak D call: TRBD1 (6 bases). Trimming removed 3 bases at V and 10 bases at J, with 12 bases between. The CDR3 is made up of 13 amino acids. Germline values: CDR1 SGHVS, CDR2 FNYEAQ. CDR3: CASSFTGSAKLFF. In nucleotides, the CDR3 is TGTGCCAGCAGCTTTACAGGGTCTGCAAAACTGTTTTTT.

The chain links TRBV12-3 or TRBV12-4 to TRBJ1-2; 7 bases are shared with TRBD1. The CDR3 has 15 amino acids. With V trimmed by 4 bases and J by 4 bases, 9 bases remained unmatched. The CDR3 protein is CASSWTGTKGYGYTF. CDR3 in DNA: TGTGCCAGCAGTTGGACAGGAACCAAGGGCTATGGCTACACCTTC.

The chain is built from TRBV5-5 and TRBJ2-7; no clear D gene. Germline V lookup: CDR1 SGHKS, CDR2 YYEKEE (reference sequence). With 0 bases removed from V and 3 bases from J, the gap between germline ends came to 10 bases. The CDR3 contains 14 residues. CDR3 sequence: CASSLGTENYEQYF. CDR3 DNA sequence: TGTGCCAGCAGCTTGGGTACGGAGAACTACGAGCAGTACTTC.

V and J are TRBV20-1 and TRBJ2-5; D remains unclear. This CDR3 comprises 11 residues. CDR1 is DFQATT, CDR2 SNEGSKA, per germline (reference sequence). V was pared by 8 bases and J by 3 bases, with 10 bases between. The CDR3 sequence: CSPLYEETQYF. CDR3 sequence (DNA): TGCAGTCCGCTTTACGAAGAGACCCAGTACTTC.

A few counts support this clonotype. The chain carries TRBV12-3 or TRBV12-4 and TRBJ1-5; D unresolved. CDR3 length equals 16 residues. The V end was cut by 0 bases, the J end by 0 bases, with 9 bases between. The CDR3 here is CASSLAGVGSNQPQHF. DNA for the CDR3: TGTGCCAGCAGTTTAGCCGGGGTAGGTAGCAATCAGCCCCAGCATTTT.

The sample holds one count of this clonotype. The chain uses TRBV25-1 and TRBJ2-7; the match to TRBD2 covers 8 bases. Germline values: CDR1 MGHDK, CDR2 SYGVNS. Losses at the gene ends were 6 bases for V and 2 bases for J; bases not matched to a gene: 9. The CDR3 runs 15 residues. The CDR3 DNA sequence: TGTGCCAGCAGCCTCCGGGAGGGTCCGACCTACGAGCAGTACTTC. Its translation: CASSLREGPTYEQYF.

This clonotype was recorded a few times. V gene TRBV7-3 combines with J gene TRBJ2-3, with 10 nucleotides matching TRBD2. J lost 0 bases, V lost 1 base, and 7 bases had no gene match. The germline CDR1 and CDR2 sequences are SGHTA and FQGTGA. This CDR3 is 18 amino acids long. The CDR3 sequence is CASSLRLAGALSTDTQYF. In nucleotides, the CDR3 is TGTGCCAGCAGCTTAAGGCTAGCGGGGGCTCTCAGCACAGATACGCAGTATTTT.

This chain joins TRBV6-2 or TRBV6-3 and TRBJ2-7; D is unclear. CDR1 and CDR2 (germline): MNHEY, SVGEGT. The CDR3 extends over 13 amino acids. Trimming stripped 2 bases from V and 3 bases from J, with 8 bases between. In nucleotides, the CDR3 is TGTGCCAGCAGTTACCAAGCAGACTACGAGCAGTACTTC. Its translation: CASSYQADYEQYF.